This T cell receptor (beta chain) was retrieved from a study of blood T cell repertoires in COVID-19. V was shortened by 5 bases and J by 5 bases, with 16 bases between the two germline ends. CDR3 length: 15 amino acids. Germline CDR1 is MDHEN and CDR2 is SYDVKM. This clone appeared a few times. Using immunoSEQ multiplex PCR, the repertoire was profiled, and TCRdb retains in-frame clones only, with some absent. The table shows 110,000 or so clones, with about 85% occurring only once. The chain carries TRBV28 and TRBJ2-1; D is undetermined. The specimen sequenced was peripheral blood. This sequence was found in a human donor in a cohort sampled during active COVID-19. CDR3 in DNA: TGTGCCAGCAGTCGGCGCCCCCTAGTGAACAATGAGCAGTTCTTC. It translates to CASSRRPLVNNEQFF.